The entry that follows covers one T cell receptor (beta chain) sequence. Germline loops: CDR1 SGHKS, CDR2 YYEKEE (reference sequence). This CDR3 has 16 amino acids. Trimming cost V 4 bases and J 5 bases; bases outside gene matches: 12. The authors' processing: Amplification of reference gene primers provided the estimated nucleated cell counts. The method was immunoSEQ multiplex PCR; TCRdb's version includes in-frame clones alone and lacks a portion of them. Clone size and V and J calls were adopted from that table, with D and trimming inferred from the DNA. The sample lists 120,000 or so clones, roughly 84% occurring once. The data were taken from a study of blood T cell repertoires in COVID-19. Study context: In each case, the material was cDNA or gDNA derived from T cells, B-cell-depleted T cells, or PBMCs.

This chain connects TRBV5-5 to TRBJ2-5; 9 bases agree with TRBD1. What was sequenced was peripheral blood. The receptor comes from a woman aged 80 or older with acute or convalescent COVID-19. The CDR3 DNA follows: TGTGCCAGCAGCATGGCGTCAGGACAGGGGTGGGAGACCCAGTACTTC. It specifies CASSMASGQGWETQYF. The full variable domain, completed using reference TRBV5-5 and TRBJ2-5, is DAGVTQSPTHLIKTRGQQVTLRCSPISGHKSVSWYQQVLGQGPQFIFQYYEKEERGRGNFPDRFSARQFPNYSSELNVNALLLGDSALYLCASSMASGQGWETQYFGPGTRLLVL.